A single sample gave rise to the 28 T cell receptor beta chains below, sequenced in a study of OX40 agonist ivuxolimab in advanced cancers. TCRdb's table, derived via immunoSEQ multiplex PCR, lists solely in-frame clones and lacks some. The sample yields 60,000 or so clones, 80% to 95% seen once. The material sequenced was CD4+ or CD8+ T cells sorted from blood, taken in a trial of the OX40 agonist ivuxolimab. The receptors shown here come from an adult with an advanced solid tumor such as melanoma, head and neck, liver or kidney cancer.

The chain's CDR3 is CASSRPGLEAFF. CDR3 DNA: TGTGCCAGCAGTCGGCCCGGACTCGAAGCTTTCTTT. The chain recombines TRBV6-5 with TRBJ1-1; D remains ambiguous. Germline lookup yields CDR1 MNHEY and CDR2 SVGAGI. This CDR3 spans 12 amino acids. Trimming left V 5 bases short and J 8 bases short, with 12 bases between.

The chain employs TRBV28 and TRBJ1-3; possibly TRBD1 for D (5 bases). Germline CDR1 and CDR2: MDHEN and SYDVKM. Trimming shortened V by 5 bases and J by 0 bases, and 17 bases separated the two germline ends. There are 17 residues in the CDR3. The chain's CDR3 is CASSPYPGTVSGNTIYF. CDR3 nucleotide sequence: TGTGCCAGCAGTCCGTACCCCGGGACGGTCTCTGGAAACACCATATATTTT. Looking up the rest from reference TRBV28 and TRBJ1-3 gives the full variable domain: DVKVTQSSRYLVKRTGEKVFLECVQDMDHENMFWYRQDPGLGLRLIYFSYDVKMKEKGDIPEGYSVSREKKERFSLILESASTNQTSMYLCASSPYPGTVSGNTIYFGEGSWLTVV.

The rearrangement links TRBV6-5 to TRBJ1-3, with D uncertain. The CDR3 is 14 residues long. The V and J ends lost 0 bases and 4 bases respectively, with 7 bases between them. Looked up from germline, CDR1 is MNHEY and CDR2 is SVGAGI. The CDR3 sequence: CASSYSEGGNTIYF. The CDR3 DNA follows: TGTGCCAGCAGTTACTCGGAAGGCGGAAACACCATATATTTT.

V usage is TRBV10-3 and J usage is TRBJ1-1; possibly TRBD1 for D (5 bases). This CDR3 has 12 residues. The germline CDR1 and CDR2 sequences are ENHRY and SYGVKD. V lost 8 bases and J lost 0, with 7 bases in between. As DNA, the CDR3 is TGTGCCATCGGGGCAGTGAACACTGAAGCTTTCTTT. Translated: CAIGAVNTEAFF.

The chain has TRBV11-3 and TRBJ2-3; 12 bases map to TRBD2. Germline loops: CDR1 SGHNT, CDR2 YENEEA. The CDR3 contains 15 residues. Germline trimming cut 8 bases from V and 5 bases from J; bases unmatched to any gene: 8. The CDR3: CASSTSGRGGDTQYF. The CDR3 nucleotides read TGTGCCAGCTCGACTAGCGGGAGAGGCGGAGATACGCAGTATTTT.

The rearrangement uses TRBV6-5 and TRBJ2-5; 11 bases are shared with TRBD2. Germline CDR1 reads MNHEY; CDR2 reads SVGAGI. Losses at the gene ends were 0 bases for V and 1 base for J; bases not matched to a gene: 1. The CDR3 extends over 16 amino acids. CDR3 bases: TGTGCCAGCAGTTACTCGACTAGCGGGGCCCAAGAGACCCAGTACTTC. Translated: CASSYSTSGAQETQYF.

The genes are TRBV30 and TRBJ1-5; D not certain. Per germline, CDR1 GTSNPN and CDR2 SVGIG (reference sequence). The V end lost 0 bases, the J end lost 6 bases, and 6 bases lay between the germline ends. This CDR3 region has 12 residues. DNA of the CDR3: TGTGCCTGGAGTGTCTGGGGTCAGCCCCAGCATTTT. It yields the protein CAWSVWGQPQHF.

This sequence joins TRBV15 and TRBJ2-7, with D uncertain. V lost 4 bases, J lost 0 bases, and 7 bases lay in between. The V gene's germline CDR1 is LNHNV and CDR2 YYDKDF (reference sequence). The CDR3 runs 13 residues. In DNA, the CDR3 is TGTGCCACCAGCACCCTGTCCTCCTACGAGCAGTACTTC. Translating it yields CATSTLSSYEQYF.

This chain uses TRBV28 with TRBJ1-3; TRBD1 aligns across 7 bases. CDR3 length: 14 amino acids. V lost 3 bases and J lost 8; bases outside the gene matches: 7. The germline V gene encodes CDR1 MDHEN and CDR2 SYDVKM. CDR3 in amino acids: CASSLTGRAYTIYF. CDR3 DNA sequence: TGTGCCAGCAGTTTGACAGGGCGAGCTTACACCATATATTTT.

This clone has only one observation. V usage is TRBV12-5 and J usage is TRBJ1-2; 9 nucleotides align to TRBD1. Trimming took 4 bases from V and 6 from J; bases not matched to a gene: 3. The CDR3 spans 13 residues. CDR1 is LGHNT and CDR2 is FRNRAP in the germline V gene. The CDR3, as DNA: TGTGCTAGTGGTTGGGGGACAGGGAATGGCTACACCTTC. Translation gives CASGWGTGNGYTF.

The gene calls are TRBV11-3 and TRBJ2-1; D possibly corresponds to TRBD1 (5 bases). Germline lookup yields CDR1 SGHNT and CDR2 YENEEA. V dropped 1 base and J dropped 4 bases, with 14 bases sitting between them. CDR3 length: 16 amino acids. The CDR3 nucleotides are TGTGCCAGCAGCTTAGGGACCCTCAAGGGGTACAATGAGCAGTTCTTC. Its protein product is CASSLGTLKGYNEQFF.

The sample holds a few counts of this clone. One end of the junction is discordant with germline, which a read error may explain. The rearrangement links TRBV7-6 to TRBJ1-6; the match to TRBD1 covers 7 bases. Germline assignment: CDR1 SGHVS and CDR2 FNYEAQ. The CDR3 is 15 residues long. The CDR3 sequence is CASSSTGTYSSPLHF. CDR3 DNA sequence: TGTGCCAGCAGCTCGACAGGGACATATAGTTCACCCCTCCACTTT. Full variable domain (remainder filled in from reference TRBV7-6 and TRBJ1-6): GAGVSQSPRYKVTKRGQDVALRCDPISGHVSLYWYRQALGQGPEFLTYFNYEAQQDKSGLPNDRFSAERPEGSISTLTIQRTEQRDSAMYRCASSSTGTYSSPLHFGNGTRLTVT.

The V and J genes are TRBV4-1 and TRBJ2-1; unclear D gene. The CDR3 spans 17 residues. Between the trimmed V and J ends, which lost 0 bases and 5 bases, there was a span of 17 bases. The V gene's germline CDR1 is MGHRA and CDR2 YSYEKL. The CDR3 DNA follows: TGCGCCAGCAGCCAAGATTGGGCTCTCCTTATAGACAATGAGCAGTTCTTC. This sequence encodes CASSQDWALLIDNEQFF.

This chain links TRBV4-1 with TRBJ1-5; D gene ambiguous. Per the germline V gene, CDR1 is MGHRA and CDR2 is YSYEKL. Trimming shortened V by 4 bases and J by 3 bases, and 10 bases separated the two germline ends. CDR3 length: 14 residues. For the CDR3, the DNA is TGCGCCAGCAGCCCCCGACAAGACAATCAGCCCCAGCATTTT. As protein: CASSPRQDNQPQHF.

This clone is a singleton in its sample. The gene calls are TRBV4-3 and TRBJ2-1, with D uncertain. Germline CDR1 reads LGHNA; CDR2 reads YSLEER. This CDR3 is built from 13 residues. V was trimmed by 0 bases and J by 4 bases, leaving 4 bases between them. The CDR3 reads CASSQDSYNEQFF. CDR3 sequence (DNA): TGCGCCAGCAGCCAAGACAGTTACAATGAGCAGTTCTTC.

The V call is TRBV9, the J call TRBJ2-3; no clear D gene. The CDR3 has 12 residues. Germline assignment: CDR1 SGDLS and CDR2 YYNGEE. The V gene lost 0 bases and the J gene lost 4 bases, with 3 bases spanning the gap. CDR3 protein: CASSVVADTQYF. The CDR3 DNA is TGTGCCAGCAGCGTAGTGGCAGATACGCAGTATTTT.

The chain recombines TRBV28 with TRBJ2-1, with D possibly TRBD1 on 6 matching bases. V was trimmed by 6 bases and J by 7 bases, leaving 13 bases between them. The CDR3 covers 13 residues. Germline V lookup: CDR1 MDHEN, CDR2 SYDVKM. The CDR3 nucleotides read TGTGCCAGCAGCCGGGACATGGGGAATGAGCAGTTCTTC. It translates to CASSRDMGNEQFF.

This chain connects TRBV27 to TRBJ1-5; D unresolved. The CDR3 has 13 amino acids. The V end lost 5 bases, the J end lost 5 bases, and 10 bases lay between the germline ends. Germline-derived CDR1 and CDR2 are MNHEY and SMNVEV (reference sequence). CDR3 DNA sequence: TGTGCCAGCAGTCTCAGCCTCTATCAGCCCCAGCATTTT. This translates into CASSLSLYQPQHF.

The chain recombines TRBV15 with TRBJ1-1; tentative D call: TRBD1 (5 bases). V was clipped by 1 base and J by 3 bases, with 12 bases between them. This CDR3 comprises 15 residues. The germline gives CDR1 LNHNV, CDR2 YYDKDF (reference sequence). CDR3 amino acids: CATSRVGEEDTEAFF. The CDR3, as DNA: TGTGCCACCAGCAGAGTAGGGGAGGAAGACACTGAAGCTTTCTTT.

The chain has TRBV28 and TRBJ2-2; D possibly uses TRBD1 or TRBD2 (5 bases each). The CDR3 runs 16 residues. V was clipped by 7 bases and J by 7 bases, with 22 bases between them. The V gene's germline CDR1 is MDHEN and CDR2 SYDVKM. DNA for the CDR3: TGTGCCAGCACCTACCCCAGTTGGGGTGGGGGCGGGGAGCTGTTTTTT. Translated: CASTYPSWGGGGELFF.

This rearrangement joins TRBV6-5 to TRBJ1-5; 7 bases map to TRBD1. Germline-derived CDR1 and CDR2 are MNHEY and SVGAGI. This CDR3 contains 13 residues. V dropped 7 bases and J dropped 4; count of bases not matched to a gene: 4. CDR3 in amino acids: CASTQGGNQPQHF. The DNA for the CDR3 is TGTGCCAGCACCCAGGGGGGGAATCAGCCCCAGCATTTT.

The chain employs TRBV4-3 and TRBJ1-3; 7 bases line up with TRBD1. Trimming cost V 4 bases and J 2 bases; bases outside gene matches: 5. Germline CDR1 reads LGHNA; CDR2 reads YSLEER. The length of the CDR3 is 15 residues. The CDR3 is CASSRITGAGNTIYF. The CDR3 nucleotides read TGCGCCAGCAGCCGGATTACAGGGGCTGGAAACACCATATATTTT.

This chain connects TRBV19 to TRBJ1-4, with 9 bases that match TRBD1. The CDR3 is made up of 16 amino acids. J lost 6 bases, V lost 5 bases, and 10 bases had no gene match. Germline V gene sequence: CDR1 LNHDA, CDR2 SQIVND (reference sequence). Here the CDR3 DNA reads TGTGCCAGTAGTGGCGGACAGGGGCGTCTGCATGAAAAACTGTTTTTT. Its translation: CASSGGQGRLHEKLFF.

The genes are TRBV28 and TRBJ1-1; 7 bases map to TRBD1. The germline gives CDR1 MDHEN, CDR2 SYDVKM. There are 15 residues in the CDR3. The trim removed 6 bases at V and 6 bases at J, leaving 13 bases unmatched. DNA for the CDR3: TGTGCCAGCAGCTACTGGAAAGGGGGCTCCGCTGAAGCTTTCTTT. Its protein product is CASSYWKGGSAEAFF.

A word on this clone: Other DNA variants within this sample encode the same CDR3. V usage is TRBV7-2 and J usage is TRBJ2-7, with 16 positions matching TRBD2. The germline CDR1 and CDR2 sequences are SGHTA and FQGNSA. This CDR3 has 16 residues. The ends lost 5 bases at V and 4 bases at J; junction bases unmatched: 5. The CDR3 reads CASSPLGLAGGYEQYV. CDR3 nucleotides: TGTGCCAGCAGCCCCCTGGGACTAGCGGGGGGGTACGAGCAGTACGTC.

This chain uses TRBV6-1 with TRBJ1-5; the D is unclear. V shed 8 bases and J shed 7 bases, with 9 bases lying between them. CDR3 length equals 11 residues. Germline V gives CDR1 MNHNS, CDR2 SASEGT. CDR3 residues: CASGLYQPQHF. The CDR3 DNA reads TGTGCCAGCGGGCTTTACCAGCCCCAGCATTTT.

V usage is TRBV9 and J usage is TRBJ1-1; D possibly corresponds to TRBD1 (5 bases). The CDR3 has 15 amino acids. V was cut by 4 bases and J by 0 bases, with 13 bases left in between. Germline V gene sequence: CDR1 SGDLS, CDR2 YYNGEE. The CDR3 DNA is TGTGCCAGCAGCACACCGGGACTGTTGAACACTGAAGCTTTCTTT. Protein sequence: CASSTPGLLNTEAFF.

This clone appeared once. This rearrangement joins TRBV28 to TRBJ2-5; 7 nucleotides line up with TRBD2. Trimming cost V 6 bases and J 4 bases; bases outside gene matches: 14. The CDR3 contains 16 residues. Germline assignment: CDR1 MDHEN and CDR2 SYDVKM. CDR3 region: CASSPTGEGRGETQYF. For the CDR3, the DNA is TGTGCCAGCAGCCCCACGGGCGAGGGGAGGGGAGAGACCCAGTACTTC.